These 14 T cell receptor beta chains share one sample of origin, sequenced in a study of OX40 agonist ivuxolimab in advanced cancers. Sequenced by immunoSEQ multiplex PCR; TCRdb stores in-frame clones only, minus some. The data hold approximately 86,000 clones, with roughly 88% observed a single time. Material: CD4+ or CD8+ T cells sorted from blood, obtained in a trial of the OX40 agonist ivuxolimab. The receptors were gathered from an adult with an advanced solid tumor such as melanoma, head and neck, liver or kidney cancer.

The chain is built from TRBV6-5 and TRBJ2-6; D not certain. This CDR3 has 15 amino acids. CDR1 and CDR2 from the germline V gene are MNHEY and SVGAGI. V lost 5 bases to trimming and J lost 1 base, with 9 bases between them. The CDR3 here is CASSPAGSGANVLTF. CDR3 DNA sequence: TGTGCCAGCAGTCCAGCCGGGTCTGGGGCCAACGTCCTGACTTTC.

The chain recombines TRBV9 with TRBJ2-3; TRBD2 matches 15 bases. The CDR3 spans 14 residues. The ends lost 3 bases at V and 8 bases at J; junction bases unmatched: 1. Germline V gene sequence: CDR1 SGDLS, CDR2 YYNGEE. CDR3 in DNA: TGTGCCAGCAGCGGGACTAGCGGGAGGGGTACGCAGTATTTT. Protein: CASSGTSGRGTQYF.

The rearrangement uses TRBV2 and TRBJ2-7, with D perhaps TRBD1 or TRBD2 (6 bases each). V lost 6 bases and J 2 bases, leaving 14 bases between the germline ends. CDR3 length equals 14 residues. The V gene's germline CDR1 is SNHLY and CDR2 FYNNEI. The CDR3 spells CASRLPGAPYEQYF. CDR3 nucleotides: TGTGCCAGCAGGCTCCCGGGGGCGCCCTACGAGCAGTACTTC.

The CDR3 DNA is TGTGCCAGCAGTTTATGGGCGTCTACCTACGAGCAGTACTTC. Translation: CASSLWASTYEQYF. The chain combines TRBV28 with TRBJ2-7; D is undetermined. Germline CDR1 MDHEN, CDR2 SYDVKM. The CDR3 is 14 amino acids. Trimming pared 0 bases from V and 2 bases from J, leaving 8 bases between.

The CDR3 region is CASSFGRTGDRDTQYF. The CDR3 DNA sequence: TGTGCCAGCAGTTTCGGGAGAACAGGGGATAGAGATACGCAGTATTTT. The genes are TRBV28 and TRBJ2-3, with D possibly being TRBD1 (7 bases). The CDR3 is 16 residues long. Per the germline V gene, CDR1 is MDHEN and CDR2 is SYDVKM. Trimming removed 3 bases from V and 5 bases from J, with 18 bases in between.

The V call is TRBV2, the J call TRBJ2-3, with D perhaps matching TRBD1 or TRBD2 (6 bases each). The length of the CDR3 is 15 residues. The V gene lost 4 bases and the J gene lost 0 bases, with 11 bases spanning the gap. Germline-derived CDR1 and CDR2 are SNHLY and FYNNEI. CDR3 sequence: CASSVTGTSTDTQYF. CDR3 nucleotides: TGTGCCAGCAGTGTAACAGGGACTAGCACAGATACGCAGTATTTT.

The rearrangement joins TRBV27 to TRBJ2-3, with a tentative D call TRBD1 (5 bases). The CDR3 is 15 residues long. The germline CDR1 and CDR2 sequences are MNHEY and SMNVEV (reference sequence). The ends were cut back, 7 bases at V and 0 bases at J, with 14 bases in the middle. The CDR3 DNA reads TGTGCCAGCACCCAGGGATACAGTAGCACAGATACGCAGTATTTT. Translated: CASTQGYSSTDTQYF.

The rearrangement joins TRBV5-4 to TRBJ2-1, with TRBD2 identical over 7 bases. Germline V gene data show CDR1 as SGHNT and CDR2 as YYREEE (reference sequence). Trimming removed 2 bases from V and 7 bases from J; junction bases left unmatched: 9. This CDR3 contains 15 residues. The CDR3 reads CASSFLAEVGNEQFF. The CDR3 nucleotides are TGTGCCAGCAGCTTTCTAGCGGAAGTCGGGAATGAGCAGTTCTTC.

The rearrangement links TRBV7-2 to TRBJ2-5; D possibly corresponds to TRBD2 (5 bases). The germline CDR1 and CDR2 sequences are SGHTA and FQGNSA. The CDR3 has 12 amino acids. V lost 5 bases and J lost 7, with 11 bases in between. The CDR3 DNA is TGTGCCAGCAGCCCGGATCGGGGGACCCAGTACTTC. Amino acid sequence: CASSPDRGTQYF.

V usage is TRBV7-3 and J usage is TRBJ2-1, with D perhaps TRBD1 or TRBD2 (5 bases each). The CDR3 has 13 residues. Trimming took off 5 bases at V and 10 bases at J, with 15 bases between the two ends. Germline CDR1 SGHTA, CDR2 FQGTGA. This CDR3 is CASSPWTGAEQFF. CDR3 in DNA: TGTGCCAGCAGCCCCTGGACTGGGGCCGAGCAGTTCTTC.

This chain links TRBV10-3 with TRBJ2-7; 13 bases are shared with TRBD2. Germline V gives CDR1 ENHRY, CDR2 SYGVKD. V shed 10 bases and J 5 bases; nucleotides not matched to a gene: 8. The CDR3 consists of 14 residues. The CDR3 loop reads CATGLAGDRDEQYF. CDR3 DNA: TGTGCCACCGGACTAGCGGGAGATAGGGACGAGCAGTACTTC.

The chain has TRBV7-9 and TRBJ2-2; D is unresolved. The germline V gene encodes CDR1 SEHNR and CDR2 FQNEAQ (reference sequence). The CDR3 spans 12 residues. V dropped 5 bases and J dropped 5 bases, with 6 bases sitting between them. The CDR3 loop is CASSKSTGELFF. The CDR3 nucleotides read TGTGCCAGCAGCAAATCGACCGGGGAGCTGTTTTTT. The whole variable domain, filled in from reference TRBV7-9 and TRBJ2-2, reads DTGVSQNPRHKITKRGQNVTFRCDPISEHNRLYWYRQTLGQGPEFLTYFQNEAQLEKSRLLSDRFSAERPKGSFSTLEIQRTEQGDSAMYLCASSKSTGELFFGEGSRLTVL.

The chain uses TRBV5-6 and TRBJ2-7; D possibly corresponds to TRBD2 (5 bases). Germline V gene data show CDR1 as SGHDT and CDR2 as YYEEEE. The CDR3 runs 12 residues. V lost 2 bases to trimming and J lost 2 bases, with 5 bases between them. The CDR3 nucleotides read TGTGCCAGCAGCTTAGCGGCCTACGAGCAGTACTTC. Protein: CASSLAAYEQYF.

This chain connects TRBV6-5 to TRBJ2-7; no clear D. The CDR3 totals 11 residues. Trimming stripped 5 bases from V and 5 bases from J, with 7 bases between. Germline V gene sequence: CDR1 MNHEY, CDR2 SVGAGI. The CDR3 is CASSDLDEQYF. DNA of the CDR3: TGTGCCAGCAGTGACTTAGACGAGCAGTACTTC.